These 30 T cell receptor beta chains came from one sample sequenced in a study of patients and donors after allogeneic stem cell transplantation. TCRdb itself ran the RT-PCR reads through MiXCR, one entry per CDR3 protein. The table lists about a million distinct CDR3 sequences, approximately 19% of them singletons. Material for sequencing was blood, either unsorted or a sorted T cell fraction (not recorded which). These receptors all come from a human donor who was either an allogeneic HSCT recipient or a stem cell or donor lymphocyte infusion donor (not recorded which). It is not recorded whose cells these are; they may come from a transplant donor.

For the CDR3, the DNA is TGCAGTGCTAGAGAGGCTAGCGGACAGCAGTTCTTC. The encoded protein is CSAREASGQQFF. J is TRBJ2-1 and V is TRBV20-1; 7 nucleotides line up with TRBD2. CDR1 is DFQATT and CDR2 is SNEGSKA in the germline V gene (reference sequence). The CDR3 spans 12 residues. V lost 0 bases to trimming and J lost 11 bases; unmatched junction nucleotides: 4.

This clonotype was picked up a small number of times. Here the CDR3 reads CSARDATSYGYTF. The CDR3 nucleotides are TGCAGTGCTAGAGATGCAACCAGCTATGGCTACACCTTC. The genes are TRBV20-1 and TRBJ1-2; D is unresolved. Germline V gene data show CDR1 as DFQATT and CDR2 as SNEGSKA (reference sequence). Trimming took off 0 bases at V and 4 bases at J, with 9 bases between the two ends. CDR3 size: 13 residues.

The rearrangement links TRBV5-5 to TRBJ2-1; the match to TRBD2 covers 11 bases. This CDR3 has 17 amino acids. V trimming: 4 bases; J trimming: 2 bases; junction bases outside the gene matches: 8. In germline, CDR1 is SGHKS, CDR2 YYEKEE (reference sequence). This CDR3 is CASSLPTLAGAYNEQFF. In nucleotides, the CDR3 is TGTGCCAGCAGCCTCCCGACACTAGCGGGAGCCTACAATGAGCAGTTCTTC.

The V and J genes are TRBV5-6 and TRBJ2-1, with D perhaps matching TRBD1 (5 bases). This CDR3 region has 17 residues. Germline CDR1 reads SGHDT; CDR2 reads YYEEEE. Trimming shortened V by 0 bases and J by 0 bases, and 13 bases separated the two germline ends. The CDR3 DNA reads as TGTGCCAGCAGCTTGGGGGCGGACACGAGCTCCTACAATGAGCAGTTCTTC. Its protein product is CASSLGADTSSYNEQFF.

This clonotype showed up just a few times. V gene TRBV7-2 combines with J gene TRBJ2-7; 8 bases are a match to TRBD2. CDR1 and CDR2 (germline): SGHTA, FQGNSA. V shed 1 base, J shed 4 bases, and the junction held 9 bases outside the gene matches. The CDR3 has 16 residues. CDR3 protein: CASSLGQGGRLYEQYF. CDR3 bases: TGTGCCAGCAGCTTAGGGCAAGGCGGGAGGCTATACGAGCAGTACTTC.

The chain joins TRBV2 to TRBJ2-2; 9 bases are shared with TRBD1. V trimming: 7 bases; J trimming: 5 bases; junction bases outside the gene matches: 14. CDR3 size: 17 residues. Germline lookup yields CDR1 SNHLY and CDR2 FYNNEI. The CDR3 loop is CASTGQGRDRFTGELFF. CDR3 sequence (DNA): TGTGCCAGCACTGGACAGGGGAGGGATCGATTTACCGGGGAGCTGTTTTTT.

This clonotype was counted between two and nine times. The chain combines TRBV12-3 or TRBV12-4 with TRBJ1-6, with D uncertain. There are 14 residues in the CDR3. Trimming cost V 1 base and J 9 bases, with 10 bases left between them. This CDR3 is CASSLGVTGSPLHF. CDR3 coding DNA: TGTGCCAGCAGTTTAGGGGTTACCGGTTCACCCCTCCACTTT.

The CDR3 bases are TGTGCCAGCAGTGGCCGGGAAAGCGGATCCTACGAGCAGTACTTC. Translating it yields CASSGRESGSYEQYF. This chain uses TRBV25-1 with TRBJ2-7; D is possibly TRBD2 (5 bases). The CDR3 is 15 residues long. The germline V gene encodes CDR1 MGHDK and CDR2 SYGVNS. V lost 4 bases and J lost 1, with 14 bases in between.

This clonotype turned up a few times. This chain links TRBV6-5 with TRBJ2-7; 11 bases are shared with TRBD2. V lost 0 bases and J lost 4; bases outside the gene matches: 5. From germline, CDR1 is MNHEY and CDR2 SVGAGI. CDR3 length: 16 amino acids. The CDR3 DNA sequence: TGTGCCAGCAGTTACTCCAAAACTAGCGGGGGTTACGAGCAGTACTTC. Its protein product is CASSYSKTSGGYEQYF.

This clonotype was detected only a few times. The gene calls are TRBV25-1 and TRBJ2-2; 9 bases line up with TRBD1. Germline V lookup: CDR1 MGHDK, CDR2 SYGVNS. V trimming: 3 bases; J trimming: 2 bases; junction bases outside the gene matches: 4. The CDR3 contains 16 residues. CDR3 DNA sequence: TGTGCCAGCAGTGACCTGGACAGGGGAAACACCGGGGAGCTGTTTTTT. It yields the protein CASSDLDRGNTGELFF.

The chain has TRBV20-1 and TRBJ2-1, with TRBD2 matching over 11 bases. Unmatched junction bases numbered 8, after V lost 0 bases and J lost 1 base. The CDR3 is 18 residues long. Germline values: CDR1 DFQATT, CDR2 SNEGSKA (reference sequence). The chain's CDR3 is CSARDSGGAEGSYNEQFF. CDR3 DNA: TGCAGTGCTAGAGATAGCGGGGGGGCAGAAGGGTCCTACAATGAGCAGTTCTTC.

This clonotype was seen a few times. The rearrangement joins TRBV2 to TRBJ2-4; TRBD2 matches at 11 bases. Trimming at V came to 6 bases and at J to 10 bases, leaving 5 bases not matched to a gene. This CDR3 is 13 amino acids long. CDR1 is SNHLY, CDR2 FYNNEI, per germline. CDR3 DNA: TGTGCCAGCAGCCGACTAGCGGGATATATTCAGTACTTC. This sequence encodes CASSRLAGYIQYF.

The chain carries TRBV7-9 and TRBJ2-7; weak D call: TRBD1 (6 bases). CDR1 is SEHNR and CDR2 is FQNEAQ in the germline V gene (reference sequence). Trimming took off 6 bases at V and 4 bases at J, with 16 bases between the two ends. This CDR3 spans 14 amino acids. CDR3 in amino acids: CASRDGDTYYEQYF. The CDR3 coding sequence is TGTGCCAGCAGGGACGGGGACACCTATTACGAGCAGTACTTC.

The V and J genes are TRBV6-1 and TRBJ1-1; 7 bases match TRBD1. J gave up 1 base and V 10 bases, and 6 bases lay outside the gene matches. Germline V lookup: CDR1 MNHNS, CDR2 SASEGT. The CDR3 is 13 amino acids. This CDR3 is CATLRTGNTEAFF. For the CDR3, the DNA is TGTGCCACCCTCCGGACAGGGAACACTGAAGCTTTCTTT.

Only a few counts were recorded for this clonotype. The chain is built from TRBV11-2 and TRBJ2-3; 11 nucleotides match TRBD2. V lost 4 bases, J lost 3 bases, and 9 bases stayed unmatched. Germline assignment: CDR1 SGHAT and CDR2 FQNNGV. The CDR3 loop spans 17 amino acids. Written as DNA, the CDR3 is TGTGCCAGCAGCTCCAGATCCTCTAGCGGGGGGACAGATACGCAGTATTTT. Protein: CASSSRSSSGGTDTQYF.

The V gene is TRBV29-1, the J gene TRBJ1-2; D might be TRBD1 (5 bases). CDR1 SQVTM and CDR2 ANQGSEA come from the germline V gene. Trimming cost V 3 bases and J 5 bases, with 13 bases left between them. The CDR3 length is 13 residues. The CDR3 is CSVELAGKYGYTF. The CDR3 bases are TGCAGCGTTGAGTTGGCAGGGAAATATGGCTACACCTTC.

CDR3 bases: TGCGCCAGCTCTCCCCAGGGAAACATTCAGTACTTC. This sequence encodes CASSPQGNIQYF. The rearrangement uses TRBV5-1 and TRBJ2-4, with D tentatively TRBD1 (5 bases). V was cut by 7 bases and J by 6 bases, with 11 bases left in between. The CDR3 length is 12 residues. Germline V CDR1 and CDR2: SGHRS, YFSETQ.

This clonotype has just a few counts. The rearrangement links TRBV29-1 to TRBJ1-2; 7 bases fit TRBD1. In germline, CDR1 is SQVTM, CDR2 ANQGSEA. V lost 6 bases and J lost 2; bases outside the gene matches: 18. The CDR3 is 17 amino acids. The CDR3 region has the DNA TGCAGCGTCGCCGATACAAACCCGGGACAGCTGAACTATGGCTACACCTTC. It specifies CSVADTNPGQLNYGYTF.

This clonotype was seen only a few times. Written as DNA, the CDR3 is TGCGCCAGCAGCTTGCTCGGGGGGTCGAACAATGAGCAGTTCTTC. This translates into CASSLLGGSNNEQFF. This chain connects TRBV5-1 to TRBJ2-1; 7 positions agree with TRBD2. The CDR3 spans 15 residues. Germline CDR1 reads SGHRS; CDR2 reads YFSETQ. Trimming removed 1 base from V and 5 bases from J; junction bases left unmatched: 6. Full variable domain (rest looked up from reference TRBV5-1 and TRBJ2-1): KAGVTQTPRYLIKTRGQQVTLSCSPISGHRSVSWYQQTPGQGLQFLFEYFSETQRNKGNFPGRFSGRQFSNSRSEMNVSTLELGDSALYLCASSLLGGSNNEQFFGPGTRLTVL.

This clonotype was observed a few times. The chain carries TRBV24-1 and TRBJ2-1; D ambiguous. The ends were cut back, 4 bases at V and 3 bases at J, with 9 bases in the middle. The CDR3 loop spans 14 amino acids. Germline V gene data show CDR1 as KGHDR and CDR2 as SFDVKD. CDR3 region: CATSDPPNYNEQFF. The DNA of the CDR3 is TGTGCCACCAGTGACCCCCCTAACTACAATGAGCAGTTCTTC.

This clonotype was picked up a small number of times. The V gene is TRBV12-3 or TRBV12-4, the J gene TRBJ2-7; 11 bases are a match to TRBD2. After removal of 3 bases from V and 0 bases from J, the junction contained 7 bases not matched to a gene. This CDR3 comprises 17 residues. The DNA of the CDR3 is TGTGCCAGCAGTTTTGAGGCTAGCGGGAGGTCCTCCTACGAGCAGTACTTC. It yields the protein CASSFEASGRSSYEQYF.

This clonotype was counted only a few times. The genes are TRBV20-1 and TRBJ2-1; D is uncertain. The V gene lost 4 bases and the J gene lost 8 bases, with 3 bases spanning the gap. Germline V gene lookup returns CDR1 DFQATT and CDR2 SNEGSKA (reference sequence). This CDR3 is 9 amino acids long. CDR3 nucleotide sequence: TGCAGTGCTATTCATGAGCAGTTCTTC. This translates into CSAIHEQFF.

This clonotype was seen a few times. This chain joins TRBV7-9 and TRBJ2-3, with D perhaps given as TRBD1 or TRBD2 (5 bases each). Trimming cost V 1 base and J 13 bases, with 12 bases left between them. The CDR3 contains 12 residues. Per the germline V gene, CDR1 is SEHNR and CDR2 is FQNEAQ (reference sequence). The CDR3 here is CASSLEGPFEYF. The CDR3 DNA sequence: TGTGCCAGCAGCTTAGAGGGACCTTTCGAGTATTTT. Full variable domain (missing parts from reference TRBV7-9 and TRBJ2-3): DTGVSQNPRHKITKRGQNVTFRCDPISEHNRLYWYRQTLGQGPEFLTYFQNEAQLEKSRLLSDRFSAERPKGSFSTLEIQRTEQGDSAMYLCASSLEGPFEYFGPGTRLTVL.

This clonotype was detected a few times. The chain joins TRBV12-3 or TRBV12-4 to TRBJ1-2; D is uncertain. The CDR3 totals 13 residues. V was clipped by 7 bases and J by 8 bases, with 17 bases between them. The CDR3 nucleotides are TGTGCCAGCAACTCCGCGGAGATGGAGGGCTACACCTTC. Its protein product is CASNSAEMEGYTF.

This clonotype has just a few counts. The chain links TRBV7-2 to TRBJ2-2; TRBD1 aligns across 7 bases. CDR3 length equals 15 residues. V dropped 7 bases and J dropped 2; count of bases not matched to a gene: 7. Germline lookup yields CDR1 SGHTA and CDR2 FQGNSA. The CDR3 sequence: CASTLDRVNTGELFF. The CDR3 nucleotides read TGTGCCAGCACCCTCGACAGGGTTAACACCGGGGAGCTGTTTTTT.

The chain joins TRBV7-2 to TRBJ1-2; D not certain. V was shortened by 1 base and J by 2 bases, with 11 bases between the two germline ends. Germline-derived CDR1 and CDR2 are SGHTA and FQGNSA. This CDR3 has 15 amino acids. The CDR3 region has the DNA TGTGCCAGCAGCTTAGGCACCAAACCCAACTATGGCTACACCTTC. Translation gives CASSLGTKPNYGYTF.

The chain has TRBV20-1 and TRBJ2-1; 7 bases map to TRBD2. Germline loops: CDR1 DFQATT, CDR2 SNEGSKA (reference sequence). Trimming removed 3 bases from V and 0 bases from J; junction bases left unmatched: 8. The CDR3 is 16 residues long. DNA for the CDR3: TGCAGTGCTAGCCCCCTGGGCGGGGGCTCCTACAATGAGCAGTTCTTC. Translating it yields CSASPLGGGSYNEQFF.

CDR3 DNA sequence: TGTGCCAGCAGTTGGGGACTAGCGGGAGGGAGTGAGCAGTTCTTC. Amino acids: CASSWGLAGGSEQFF. The chain uses TRBV12-3 or TRBV12-4 and TRBJ2-1, with 16 positions matching TRBD2. The CDR3 spans 15 residues. The ends lost 4 bases at V and 9 bases at J; junction bases unmatched: 3.

This clonotype was recorded a few times. The V gene is TRBV4-1, the J gene TRBJ2-1; TRBD2 matches at 10 bases. After removal of 4 bases from V and 4 bases from J, the junction contained 7 bases not matched to a gene. Looked up from germline, CDR1 is MGHRA and CDR2 is YSYEKL. This CDR3 region has 16 residues. This chain's CDR3 is CASSLFPGLAYNEQFF. CDR3 nucleotide sequence: TGCGCCAGCAGCCTATTCCCGGGACTAGCGTACAATGAGCAGTTCTTC.

The V and J genes are TRBV6-5 and TRBJ1-1; the D is unclear. Germline loops: CDR1 MNHEY, CDR2 SVGAGI. V dropped 0 bases and J dropped 0 bases, with 8 bases sitting between them. This CDR3 comprises 15 residues. In DNA form, the CDR3 reads TGTGCCAGCAGTTACTCGAAAGGTTTGAACACTGAAGCTTTCTTT. This encodes CASSYSKGLNTEAFF.